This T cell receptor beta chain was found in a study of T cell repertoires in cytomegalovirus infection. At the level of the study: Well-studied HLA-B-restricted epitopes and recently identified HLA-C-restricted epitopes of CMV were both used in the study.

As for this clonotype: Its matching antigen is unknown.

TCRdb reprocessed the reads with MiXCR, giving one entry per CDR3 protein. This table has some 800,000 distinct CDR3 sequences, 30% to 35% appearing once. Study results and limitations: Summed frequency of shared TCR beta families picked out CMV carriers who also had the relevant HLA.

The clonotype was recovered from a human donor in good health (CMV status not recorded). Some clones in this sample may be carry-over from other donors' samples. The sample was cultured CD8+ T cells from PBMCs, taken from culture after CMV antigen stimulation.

CDR3 sequence (DNA): TGTGCCATCAATTGGTATGGAGAGACCCAGTACTTC. As protein: CAINWYGETQYF. The V and J genes are TRBV10-3 and TRBJ2-5; D is ambiguous. V was clipped by 7 bases and J by 4 bases, with 10 bases between them. Per germline, CDR1 ENHRY and CDR2 SYGVKD. The CDR3 sequence is 12 residues long.